The 16 T cell receptor beta chains presented below share a single source sample, sequenced in a study of beta chain features in type 1 diabetes. What was sequenced were expressed TCRB transcripts, since all of the isolated RNA had been reverse transcribed. Data came from immunoSEQ multiplex PCR; TCRdb stores just in-frame clones and leaves some out. The sample lists about 270,000 clones, 14% occurring once. Sample: naive CD4+ T cells from blood. The receptors were sampled from a woman in her thirties or forties in good health.

The chain joins TRBV10-3 to TRBJ1-1; D ambiguous. This CDR3 contains 13 residues. V lost 0 bases and J lost 11, with 13 bases in between. Germline CDR1 ENHRY, CDR2 SYGVKD. CDR3 loop: CAISESTGMRAFF. In nucleotides, the CDR3 is TGTGCCATCAGTGAGTCCACCGGGATGAGGGCTTTCTTT.

This clone came up a few times. The CDR3 region is CASSPLYESPLHF. The DNA for the CDR3 is TGTGCCAGCTCACCACTCTATGAATCACCCCTCCACTTT. The chain combines TRBV18 with TRBJ1-6; D is ambiguous. V dropped 1 base and J dropped 10 bases, with 8 bases sitting between them. The CDR3 sequence is 13 residues long. From germline, CDR1 is KGHSH and CDR2 LQKENI.

The chain uses TRBV6-5 and TRBJ2-2, with TRBD2 matching 8 bases. The junction had 7 bases not matched to a gene; V was cut back by 7 bases and J by 6 bases. From germline, CDR1 is MNHEY and CDR2 SVGAGI. The CDR3 runs to 14 residues. CDR3 sequence (DNA): TGTGCCAGCAACCCGGGAGGGAGGCCCGGGGAGCTGTTTTTT. It encodes CASNPGGRPGELFF.

V and J are TRBV12-5 and TRBJ1-1; 7 bases fit TRBD1. The V gene's germline CDR1 is LGHNT and CDR2 FRNRAP. This CDR3 comprises 14 residues. Trimming at V came to 6 bases and at J to 3 bases, leaving 7 bases not matched to a gene. Here the CDR3 DNA reads TGTGCTAGTGGACGGACAGGTCGGGACACTGAAGCTTTCTTT. Its protein product is CASGRTGRDTEAFF.

This clone has a handful of counts. The chain couples TRBV7-6 to TRBJ2-7; 7 nucleotides agree with TRBD1. CDR3 length equals 14 residues. Unmatched junction bases numbered 6, after V lost 4 bases and J lost 3 bases. Germline V gives CDR1 SGHVS, CDR2 FNYEAQ. In nucleotides, the CDR3 is TGTGCCAGCAGCTCGTACCGGGACAGCTACGAGCAGTACTTC. Residues: CASSSYRDSYEQYF.

The V gene is TRBV7-2, the J gene TRBJ2-2, with unresolved D. CDR3 length equals 18 residues. V was cut by 5 bases and J by 2 bases, with 21 bases left in between. Germline CDR1 is SGHTA and CDR2 is FQGNSA. CDR3 bases: TGTGCCAGCAGCCAGCCTACAGTTCCCGCGATTAACACCGGGGAGCTGTTTTTT. Encoded protein: CASSQPTVPAINTGELFF.

This clone has a handful of counts. The gene calls are TRBV6-6 and TRBJ2-5; 9 bases map to TRBD2. Germline CDR1 reads MNHNY; CDR2 reads SVGAGI (reference sequence). This CDR3 spans 14 amino acids. Unmatched junction bases numbered 8, after V lost 7 bases and J lost 5 bases. The CDR3 DNA reads as TGTGCCAGCACCTCTAGCGGGATGGGCGAGACCCAGTACTTC. Its translation: CASTSSGMGETQYF.

Here the CDR3 reads CASSSQGQGLYSPLHF. The CDR3 coding sequence is TGTGCCAGTAGTAGCCAAGGACAGGGACTTTATTCACCCCTCCACTTT. The rearrangement links TRBV19 to TRBJ1-6; TRBD1 aligns across 8 bases. CDR1 and CDR2 (germline): LNHDA, SQIVND (reference sequence). Trimming at V came to 4 bases and at J to 8 bases, leaving 10 bases not matched to a gene. The CDR3 extends over 16 amino acids.

The table lists this clone with a few counts. CDR3 coding DNA: TGCGCCAGCAGCCTTGTCGCGGGACTCGGCACTGAAGCTTTCTTT. Translating it yields CASSLVAGLGTEAFF. This sequence joins TRBV4-1 and TRBJ1-1, with D perhaps matching TRBD1 (5 bases). CDR3 length equals 15 residues. V lost 4 bases to trimming and J lost 4 bases, with 16 bases between them. The germline gives CDR1 MGHRA, CDR2 YSYEKL.

This clone occurred a few times. The rearrangement uses TRBV5-1 and TRBJ2-3; the match to TRBD2 covers 10 bases. This CDR3 is built from 17 residues. Germline V gene data show CDR1 as SGHRS and CDR2 as YFSETQ. V lost 1 base and J lost 2; bases outside the gene matches: 7. This CDR3 is CASSLRVAGGITDTQYF. The CDR3 DNA reads TGCGCCAGCAGCTTGCGAGTAGCGGGGGGAATCACAGATACGCAGTATTTT.

This clone was recorded a few times. This rearrangement joins TRBV5-1 to TRBJ1-6; D might be TRBD1 (6 bases). V lost 0 bases, J lost 9 bases, and 7 bases lay in between. The CDR3 is 13 residues long. CDR1 SGHRS and CDR2 YFSETQ come from the germline V gene. CDR3 nucleotide sequence: TGCGCCAGCAGCTTGGACAGGGTTTCACCCCTCCACTTT. It yields the protein CASSLDRVSPLHF.

The table lists this clone with a few counts. The DNA of the CDR3 is TGTGCCAGCAGCTACAGACTAGCGGGGGGCTACAATGAGCAGTTCTTC. As protein: CASSYRLAGGYNEQFF. This chain uses TRBV9 with TRBJ2-1, with 13 bases fitting TRBD2. Per germline, CDR1 SGDLS and CDR2 YYNGEE. J lost 3 bases, V lost 4 bases, and 4 bases had no gene match. This CDR3 region has 16 residues.

The sample holds a few counts of this clone. This chain joins TRBV7-2 and TRBJ1-1; 8 nucleotides agree with TRBD1. This CDR3 spans 14 amino acids. Germline V CDR1 and CDR2: SGHTA, FQGNSA. V lost 2 bases, J lost 4 bases, and 3 bases stayed unmatched. CDR3 nucleotides: TGTGCCAGCAGCTTAAACAGGGGGAGCACTGAAGCTTTCTTT. It yields the protein CASSLNRGSTEAFF. The entire variable domain, with the rest obtained from reference TRBV7-2 and TRBJ1-1, is as follows: GAGVSQSPSNKVTEKGKDVELRCDPISGHTALYWYRQSLGQGLEFLIYFQGNSAPDKSGLPSDRFSAERTGGSVSTLTIQRTQQEDSAVYLCASSLNRGSTEAFFGQGTRLTVV.

This sequence joins TRBV6-1 and TRBJ1-5; TRBD1 might be the D (5 bases). This CDR3 contains 15 residues. The V end lost 8 bases, the J end lost 4 bases, and 18 bases lay between the germline ends. Germline loops: CDR1 MNHNS, CDR2 SASEGT. The CDR3 protein is CASVLGGTLNQPQHF. The CDR3 DNA reads TGTGCCAGCGTGCTGGGAGGGACGTTGAATCAGCCCCAGCATTTT.

The rearrangement links TRBV7-9 to TRBJ1-5; D is possibly TRBD1 (5 bases). Germline CDR1 SEHNR, CDR2 FQNEAQ (reference sequence). The length of the CDR3 is 12 residues. Trimming left V 3 bases short and J 9 bases short, with 9 bases between. The DNA of the CDR3 is TGTGCCAGCAGCTTCCCGGGGGGGCCCCAGCATTTT. Translated, it gives CASSFPGGPQHF. The full variable domain, in which reference TRBV7-9 and TRBJ1-5 provide the parts outside the CDR3, is DTGVSQNPRHKITKRGQNVTFRCDPISEHNRLYWYRQTLGQGPEFLTYFQNEAQLEKSRLLSDRFSAERPKGSFSTLEIQRTEQGDSAMYLCASSFPGGPQHFGDGTRLSIL.

This clone was counted only a few times. The V call is TRBV6-6, the J call TRBJ2-7, with TRBD1 identical over 9 bases. V gave up 0 bases and J gave up 3 bases; unmatched junction bases: 3. The CDR3 spans 15 residues. The V gene's germline CDR1 is MNHNY and CDR2 SVGAGI (reference sequence). The CDR3 region is CASSYSRDRDYEQYF. CDR3 DNA sequence: TGTGCCAGCAGTTACTCCCGGGACAGGGACTACGAGCAGTACTTC.